Sequencing of this T cell receptor beta chain was carried out in a study of CD8+ T cells in alopecia areata. Study-wide results and limits: Higher clonality was seen in lesional scalp than in normal scalp, especially in alopecia totalis/universalis.

Germline V gives CDR1 MNHEY, CDR2 SVGAGI. This CDR3 spans 14 amino acids. V trimming: 2 bases; J trimming: 7 bases; junction bases outside the gene matches: 5. Extracted RNA was reverse transcribed, and the resulting cDNA served as sequencing template. Repertoires were generated with immunoSEQ multiplex PCR, while TCRdb's copy carries only in-frame clones and drops some. Among about 74,000 clones listed, 29% were seen once. To note about this clone: What it recognizes is unknown.

Stated treatment: oral pan-JAK inhibitor, 5-10 mg twice daily. The sample here was CD8+ T cells sorted from blood, taken at week 4, from a patient treated with tofacitinib. The receptor was derived from a human donor with alopecia areata. The chain combines TRBV6-5 with TRBJ2-1; 7 nucleotides align to TRBD2. Written as DNA, the CDR3 is TGTGCCAGCAGTTACGGGACTACCCTAAATGAGCAGTTCTTC. Translation gives CASSYGTTLNEQFF.